This passage covers 31 T cell receptor beta chains from one sample sequenced in a study of PD-L1 blockade in urothelial cancer (TCRdb year 2017). The library was built by means of the immunoSEQ multiplex PCR assay. TCRdb limited this immuneACCESS table to in-frame rearrangements with V and J called. A share of clones is missing; checked studies link under half to unresolved V genes, and the rest is unexplained. The sample table shows some 15,000 clones, and roughly 90% are seen once. The leading ten clones occupy 12% to 15% of the sample. The sequences come from PBMCs, collected around atezolizumab (anti-PD-L1) treatment. The receptors stem from a man between 70 and 80 years old with urothelial cancer.

In DNA, the CDR3 is TGCGCCAGCAGCCCCGGACTAAAAGGGGAAAAACTGTTTTTT. Its translation is CASSPGLKGEKLFF. The genes are TRBV5-1 and TRBJ1-4; D uncertain. This CDR3 comprises 14 residues. The germline V and J ends were trimmed by 4 bases and 8 bases, with 15 bases remaining between them. CDR1 and CDR2 (germline): SGHRS, YFSETQ.

The J gene is TRBJ1-2, the V gene TRBV6-1; D unresolved. The CDR3 totals 11 residues. Trimming left V 10 bases short and J 5 bases short, with 11 bases between. Germline-derived CDR1 and CDR2 are MNHNS and SASEGT. The CDR3 reads CATGEGYGYTF. The CDR3 coding sequence is TGTGCCACGGGAGAGGGTTATGGCTACACCTTC.

The V call is TRBV10-1, the J call TRBJ1-5, with D unclear. The CDR3 covers 12 residues. V lost 4 bases to trimming and J lost 7 bases, with 8 bases between them. Germline V gene sequence: CDR1 WNHNN, CDR2 SYGVQD (reference sequence). This CDR3 reads CASSVGKQPQHF. CDR3 coding DNA: TGCGCCAGCAGTGTCGGGAAACAGCCCCAGCATTTT.

In its sample, this clone was seen once. The V call is TRBV18, the J call TRBJ2-7; possible D gene TRBD2, 5 bases. The V end lost 6 bases, the J end lost 5 bases, and 14 bases lay between the germline ends. Germline V gives CDR1 KGHSH, CDR2 LQKENI. The CDR3 is 13 amino acids. CDR3 region: CASSASLGDEQYF. The CDR3 DNA reads TGTGCCAGCTCTGCCTCTCTCGGGGACGAGCAGTACTTC.

This chain joins TRBV30 and TRBJ2-5; the D gene is possibly TRBD1 (6 bases). Germline V CDR1 and CDR2: GTSNPN, SVGIG (reference sequence). The V end was cut by 4 bases, the J end by 5 bases, with 17 bases between. The CDR3 spans 14 residues. CDR3: CAWTGRGGRETQYF. As DNA, the CDR3 is TGTGCCTGGACGGGCCGAGGGGGTAGGGAGACCCAGTACTTC. The whole variable domain, filled in from reference TRBV30 and TRBJ2-5, reads SQTIHQWPATLVQPVGSPLSLECTVEGTSNPNLYWYRQAAGRGLQLLFYSVGIGQISSEVPQNLSASRPQDRQFILSSKKLLLSDSGFYLCAWTGRGGRETQYFGPGTRLLVL.

The chain carries TRBV4-1 and TRBJ2-2; a possible D gene is TRBD2 (6 bases). This CDR3 has 17 residues. The ends were cut back, 4 bases at V and 5 bases at J, with 20 bases in the middle. Germline V gene data show CDR1 as MGHRA and CDR2 as YSYEKL. CDR3 DNA: TGCGCCAGCAGCCCACTGACTAGTCCATTAACTACCGGGGAGCTGTTTTTT. Translated, it gives CASSPLTSPLTTGELFF.

The chain carries TRBV6-1 and TRBJ2-7; the D gene is possibly TRBD1 (6 bases). Per the germline V gene, CDR1 is MNHNS and CDR2 is SASEGT. Trimming took off 11 bases at V and 1 base at J, with 12 bases between the two ends. CDR3 size: 12 residues. The CDR3: CAGQSPSYEQYF. The CDR3 DNA sequence: TGTGCCGGACAGTCCCCTTCCTACGAGCAGTACTTC.

This clone has just one count. The chain joins TRBV30 to TRBJ1-2; D unclear. Deletions cut 2 bases from V and 5 bases from J, with 12 bases between. Germline CDR1 is GTSNPN and CDR2 is SVGIG (reference sequence). The CDR3 is 13 residues long. The CDR3 is CAWSSARVYGYTF. CDR3 nucleotide sequence: TGTGCCTGGAGTAGCGCAAGAGTTTATGGCTACACCTTC.

The chain links TRBV7-9 to TRBJ2-5, with a weak D call TRBD2 (6 bases). Germline-derived CDR1 and CDR2 are SEHNR and FQNEAQ (reference sequence). The length of the CDR3 is 14 residues. V lost 4 bases to trimming and J lost 5 bases, with 14 bases between them. In DNA, the CDR3 is TGTGCCAGCAGCTCCTCGTGGGAGGAGGAGACCCAGTACTTC. It yields the protein CASSSSWEEETQYF.

The CDR3 sequence is CASSQSGTGNQPQHF. CDR3 coding DNA: TGCGCCAGCAGCCAGTCCGGGACAGGTAATCAGCCCCAGCATTTT. The chain is built from TRBV4-1 and TRBJ1-5; 8 bases map to TRBD1. This CDR3 has 15 amino acids. Per germline, CDR1 MGHRA and CDR2 YSYEKL. The V and J ends lost 3 bases and 4 bases, in that order; junction bases with no gene match: 5.

The genes are TRBV16 and TRBJ2-5; TRBD2 agrees at 10 bases. CDR3 length: 14 amino acids. The germline CDR1 and CDR2 sequences are KGHSY and FQNENV. Losses at the gene ends were 4 bases for V and 3 bases for J; bases not matched to a gene: 2. The CDR3 sequence is CASSRTSGKETQYF. DNA of the CDR3: TGTGCCAGCAGCCGGACTAGCGGTAAAGAGACCCAGTACTTC.

The V and J genes are TRBV2 and TRBJ2-5; perhaps TRBD2 as D (6 bases). V lost 4 bases, J lost 4 bases, and 16 bases lay in between. In germline, CDR1 is SNHLY, CDR2 FYNNEI. The CDR3 runs 15 residues. CDR3 loop: CASSVGRGTGETQYF. The CDR3 region has the DNA TGTGCCAGCAGTGTGGGACGGGGGACGGGAGAGACCCAGTACTTC.

The chain couples TRBV19 to TRBJ1-2, with 7 bases identical to TRBD1. V dropped 5 bases and J dropped 3; count of bases not matched to a gene: 15. Per the germline V gene, CDR1 is LNHDA and CDR2 is SQIVND (reference sequence). The CDR3 consists of 17 residues. CDR3 in amino acids: CASSRPGTALLDYGYTF. The CDR3 DNA follows: TGTGCCAGTAGTCGTCCCGGGACAGCCCTACTTGACTATGGCTACACCTTC. The complete variable domain, with remaining parts taken from reference TRBV19 and TRBJ1-2, reads DGGITQSPKYLFRKEGQNVTLSCEQNLNHDAMYWYRQDPGQGLRLIYYSQIVNDFQKGDIAEGYSVSREKKESFPLTVTSAQKNPTAFYLCASSRPGTALLDYGYTFGSGTRLTVV.

The chain employs TRBV4-2 and TRBJ2-3; 8 positions match TRBD2. Per the germline V gene, CDR1 is LGHNA and CDR2 is YNFKEQ. Trimming at V came to 0 bases and at J to 1 base, leaving 9 bases not matched to a gene. This CDR3 region has 18 residues. CDR3 coding DNA: TGTGCCAGCAGCCAAGATTCCCTGCTTAGCGGGGGCACAGATACGCAGTATTTT. This gives the protein CASSQDSLLSGGTDTQYF.

The chain couples TRBV19 to TRBJ1-4, with D uncertain. Trimming pared 3 bases from V and 8 bases from J, leaving 13 bases between. This CDR3 has 14 amino acids. Germline values: CDR1 LNHDA, CDR2 SQIVND (reference sequence). Here the CDR3 reads CASSILTSREKLFF. The CDR3 coding sequence is TGTGCCAGTAGTATTCTCACCTCACGGGAAAAACTGTTTTTT.

This clone was detected only once. The rearrangement joins TRBV5-6 to TRBJ2-7, with 10 bases fitting TRBD2. CDR1 is SGHDT, CDR2 YYEEEE, per germline. J was trimmed by 12 bases and V by 8 bases; bases with no gene match: 17. This CDR3 region has 14 residues. The CDR3 region has the DNA TGTGCCAGAAGCGGGGGGGAATTACGAGCAGTGGGGTACTTC. Translated: CARSGGELRAVGYF.

The V and J genes are TRBV28 and TRBJ1-2; 8 nucleotides line up with TRBD1. With V trimmed by 5 bases and J by 3 bases, 8 bases remained unmatched. Germline CDR1 and CDR2: MDHEN and SYDVKM. The CDR3 runs to 15 residues. The CDR3 DNA reads TGTGCCAGCAGTGATCACAGGGGGGAGGACTATGGCTACACCTTC. Protein product: CASSDHRGEDYGYTF.

The chain is built from TRBV6-6 and TRBJ2-2, with TRBD1 matching over 9 bases. The V gene's germline CDR1 is MNHNY and CDR2 SVGAGI (reference sequence). The trim removed 6 bases at V and 3 bases at J, leaving 5 bases unmatched. The CDR3 consists of 15 residues. The CDR3 sequence: CASRIRDRDTGELFF. The CDR3 DNA follows: TGTGCCAGCAGAATACGGGACAGGGACACCGGGGAGCTGTTTTTT.

CDR3 DNA sequence: TGTGCCAGCTCACCCGCGGGGCGGGACAACTATGGCTACACCTTC. The encoded protein is CASSPAGRDNYGYTF. The chain has TRBV18 and TRBJ1-2; a possible D gene is TRBD1 (5 bases). Germline CDR1 reads KGHSH; CDR2 reads LQKENI. V was shortened by 3 bases and J by 2 bases, with 13 bases between the two germline ends. This CDR3 has 15 residues.

The chain is built from TRBV27 and TRBJ1-5; the match to TRBD1 covers 8 bases. CDR1 MNHEY and CDR2 SMNVEV come from the germline V gene (reference sequence). Trimming removed 1 base from V and 5 bases from J; junction bases left unmatched: 4. The CDR3 consists of 15 residues. The CDR3 spells CASSLFAGGDQPQHF. The CDR3 coding sequence is TGTGCCAGCAGTTTATTTGCAGGGGGCGATCAGCCCCAGCATTTT.

CDR3 sequence reads: CASRTQGPGELFF. CDR3 nucleotides: TGCGCCAGCAGGACTCAGGGTCCCGGGGAGCTGTTTTTT. The chain carries TRBV10-2 and TRBJ2-2, with D possibly matching TRBD1 (5 bases). Trimming shortened V by 6 bases and J by 6 bases, and 11 bases separated the two germline ends. The length of the CDR3 is 13 residues. Germline CDR1 WSHSY, CDR2 SAAADI.

The V and J genes are TRBV27 and TRBJ2-7; D possibly corresponds to TRBD1 (5 bases). Germline CDR1 MNHEY, CDR2 SMNVEV (reference sequence). V gave up 3 bases and J gave up 3 bases, with 12 bases separating them. This CDR3 has 14 residues. The CDR3 bases are TGTGCCAGCAGTTTCCGCCCAGACAGCTACGAGCAGTACTTC. Its protein product is CASSFRPDSYEQYF.

The chain links TRBV7-6 to TRBJ1-4; 8 bases map to TRBD1. Germline-derived CDR1 and CDR2 are SGHVS and FNYEAQ. The CDR3 sequence is 15 residues long. Trimming removed 1 base from V and 8 bases from J; junction bases left unmatched: 6. CDR3 coding DNA: TGTGCCAGCAGCTTAGAGGCAGGGGGCGACGAAAAACTGTTTTTT. Translating it yields CASSLEAGGDEKLFF.

This chain uses TRBV4-1 with TRBJ2-1; D is possibly TRBD2 (5 bases). The V gene lost 0 bases and the J gene lost 1 base, with 10 bases spanning the gap. This CDR3 has 16 amino acids. Germline V gives CDR1 MGHRA, CDR2 YSYEKL. CDR3 DNA sequence: TGCGCCAGCAGCCAAGAGGGTCCGGGGTCCTACAATGAGCAGTTCTTC. It codes for CASSQEGPGSYNEQFF.

The V gene is TRBV5-4, the J gene TRBJ2-1, with D maybe TRBD2 (6 bases). The CDR3 has 15 amino acids. The germline gives CDR1 SGHNT, CDR2 YYREEE (reference sequence). The V and J ends lost 0 bases and 5 bases respectively, with 12 bases between them. The CDR3 here is CASSLGGVGNNEQFF. In nucleotides, the CDR3 is TGTGCCAGCAGCTTGGGGGGGGTCGGAAACAATGAGCAGTTCTTC.

The chain couples TRBV4-1 to TRBJ1-2, with 7 bases aligning to TRBD1. The germline CDR1 and CDR2 sequences are MGHRA and YSYEKL. This CDR3 has 14 residues. Trimming at V came to 0 bases and at J to 8 bases, leaving 6 bases not matched to a gene. The CDR3, as DNA: TGCGCCAGCAGCCAAGACGACAGGGTGTTGGGCTACACCTTC. Translation: CASSQDDRVLGYTF.

This chain links TRBV18 with TRBJ2-1, with D unclear. Germline V gene lookup returns CDR1 KGHSH and CDR2 LQKENI. Trimming pared 3 bases from V and 0 bases from J, leaving 9 bases between. This CDR3 has 15 residues. CDR3 DNA: TGTGCCAGCTCACCGTTATCAGGCTCCTACAATGAGCAGTTCTTC. Protein product: CASSPLSGSYNEQFF.

This sequence joins TRBV10-2 and TRBJ1-6, with 7 bases identical to TRBD1. The ends lost 7 bases at V and 13 bases at J; junction bases unmatched: 13. CDR1 and CDR2 from the germline V gene are WSHSY and SAAADI. The CDR3 length is 14 residues. CDR3: CASKRQGLEGPLHF. As DNA, the CDR3 is TGCGCCAGCAAAAGACAGGGCCTGGAGGGGCCCCTCCACTTT.

The V gene is TRBV28, the J gene TRBJ1-2; D not certain. V dropped 4 bases and J dropped 4 bases, with 10 bases sitting between them. Germline CDR1 and CDR2: MDHEN and SYDVKM. The CDR3 sequence is 13 residues long. This CDR3 is CASSSSTGYGYTF. DNA of the CDR3: TGTGCCAGCAGTTCCTCGACGGGCTATGGCTACACCTTC.

The genes are TRBV5-1 and TRBJ2-4; TRBD1 aligns across 9 bases. The CDR3 covers 14 residues. The germline V gene has CDR1 SGHRS and CDR2 YFSETQ. The V segment lost 4 bases and the J segment 8 bases; nucleotides outside the gene matches: 7. The CDR3 here is CASSKGQGGDIQYF. DNA of the CDR3: TGCGCCAGCAGCAAGGGACAGGGAGGAGACATTCAGTACTTC.

This chain connects TRBV5-1 to TRBJ1-1, with TRBD1 matching 9 bases. Germline assignment: CDR1 SGHRS and CDR2 YFSETQ. This CDR3 comprises 15 residues. V lost 4 bases, J lost 5 bases, and 9 bases stayed unmatched. CDR3 loop: CASSSQGTGRTEAFF. DNA of the CDR3: TGCGCCAGCAGCAGCCAGGGGACAGGGAGAACTGAAGCTTTCTTT.